This entry features one T cell receptor beta chain sequence. The sample originates from a study of blood T cell repertoires in COVID-19. Overall study: Some COVID-19 samples were acute and others convalescent; all came from the United States, Italy and Spain. Nucleic acid was either cDNA or gDNA, and it came from T cells, B-cell-depleted T cells, or PBMCs.

The V gene lost 1 base and the J gene lost 6 bases, with 13 bases spanning the gap. CDR3 length equals 14 residues. The germline gives CDR1 GTSNPN, CDR2 SVGIG (reference sequence). The assay was immunoSEQ multiplex PCR, and TCRdb's table has in-frame clones only and misses some. This sample yields about 300,000 clones, of which about four fifths are seen a single time; roughly 1.1% belongs to the top ten. This chain uses TRBV30 with TRBJ1-5; D gene unclear. Sequencing used peripheral blood. The source of this sequence is a woman aged 45-65 years with acute or convalescent COVID-19. The CDR3 is CAWSGGGSGQPQHF. The CDR3 DNA is TGTGCCTGGAGTGGCGGCGGATCGGGTCAGCCCCAGCATTTT.